The 17 T cell receptor beta chains presented below share a single source sample, sequenced in a study of blood T cell repertoires in COVID-19. This table comes from immunoSEQ multiplex PCR, and its TCRdb copy is limited to in-frame clones, with some not included. Here the sample spans 250,000 or so clones, more than 75% being singletons. The sequencing input was peripheral blood. The receptors were gathered from a man aged 35-49 years with active or convalescent COVID-19.

This clone was seen once. V is TRBV10-3 and J is TRBJ1-2; 10 nucleotides agree with TRBD1. The trim removed 6 bases at V and 5 bases at J, leaving 6 bases unmatched. The V gene's germline CDR1 is ENHRY and CDR2 SYGVKD. CDR3 length: 14 amino acids. As DNA, the CDR3 is TGTGCCATCAGAAAAGGGGACAGGGGATATGGCTACACCTTC. The encoded protein is CAIRKGDRGYGYTF.

The CDR3, as DNA: TGTGCCAGCAGTTTTTCGGGAGGTACCTATTCACCCCTCCACTTT. Protein: CASSFSGGTYSPLHF. The chain recombines TRBV28 with TRBJ1-6; unclear D gene. V lost 3 bases, J lost 8 bases, and 14 bases lay in between. CDR3 length: 15 amino acids. Looked up from germline, CDR1 is MDHEN and CDR2 is SYDVKM.

This clone was recorded once. This CDR3 reads CASRGQGAEAFF. DNA for the CDR3: TGTGCCAGCAGGGGACAGGGAGCTGAAGCTTTCTTT. The genes are TRBV6-5 and TRBJ1-1; TRBD1 matches at 9 bases. Germline V gene data show CDR1 as MNHEY and CDR2 as SVGAGI. Unmatched junction bases numbered 2, after V lost 6 bases and J lost 6 bases. This CDR3 spans 12 amino acids.

In its sample, this clone was seen a few times. V is TRBV25-1 and J is TRBJ2-1; the D gene is possibly TRBD2 (5 bases). CDR1 and CDR2 (germline): MGHDK, SYGVNS. This CDR3 spans 12 amino acids. V lost 7 bases and J lost 7, with 11 bases in between. This CDR3 reads CASTERENEQFF. DNA for the CDR3: TGTGCCAGCACCGAAAGGGAGAATGAGCAGTTCTTC.

The chain recombines TRBV6-4 with TRBJ2-2, with 15 bases fitting TRBD2. The length of the CDR3 is 16 residues. With V trimmed by 6 bases and J by 1 base, 0 bases remained unmatched. The germline CDR1 and CDR2 sequences are MRHNA and SNTAGT. The CDR3: CASRGLAGGNTGELFF. The CDR3 coding sequence is TGTGCCAGCAGGGGACTAGCGGGGGGGAACACCGGGGAGCTGTTTTTT.

This sequence joins TRBV7-3 and TRBJ2-3; D is unclear. The CDR3 is made up of 13 amino acids. Germline V gives CDR1 SGHTA, CDR2 FQGTGA. V was cut by 5 bases and J by 3 bases, with 9 bases left in between. CDR3 sequence: CASSRERTDTQYF. The DNA for the CDR3 is TGTGCCAGCAGCCGAGAGAGGACAGATACGCAGTATTTT.

The chain has TRBV11-3 and TRBJ2-7; 8 bases are a match to TRBD1. The V gene end was trimmed by 5 bases and the J gene end by 5 bases; junction bases not matched to a gene: 5. The CDR3 consists of 13 residues. From germline, CDR1 is SGHNT and CDR2 YENEEA. CDR3 in DNA: TGTGCCAGCAGCCAGACAGGGGAACACGAGCAGTACTTC. Translated, it gives CASSQTGEHEQYF. The variable domain in full, with the rest retrieved from reference TRBV11-3 and TRBJ2-7, is EAGVVQSPRYKIIEKKQPVAFWCNPISGHNTLYWYLQNLGQGPELLIRYENEEAVDDSQLPKDRFSAERLKGVDSTLKIQPAELGDSAVYLCASSQTGEHEQYFGPGTRLTVT.

This rearrangement joins TRBV6-2 or TRBV6-3 to TRBJ2-3; 7 positions agree with TRBD2. The CDR3 totals 15 residues. V was pared by 5 bases and J by 6 bases, with 11 bases of the junction left unmatched. The germline CDR1 and CDR2 sequences are MNHEY and SVGEGT. This chain's CDR3 is CASSARGLGPDTQYF. The DNA for the CDR3 is TGTGCCAGCAGTGCGCGCGGACTAGGCCCGGATACGCAGTATTTT.

This clone has only a few counts. This chain uses TRBV9 with TRBJ2-2; 7 bases map to TRBD1. Germline trimming cut 3 bases from V and 3 bases from J; bases unmatched to any gene: 2. CDR1 is SGDLS, CDR2 YYNGEE, per germline. This CDR3 region has 14 residues. CDR3 nucleotides: TGTGCCAGCAGCGCCACAGGGGACACCGGGGAGCTGTTTTTT. This sequence encodes CASSATGDTGELFF.

The chain has TRBV25-1 and TRBJ2-2; D might be TRBD1 (6 bases). Trimming removed 2 bases at V and 4 bases at J, with 14 bases between. Germline CDR1 is MGHDK and CDR2 is SYGVNS. CDR3 length equals 16 residues. CDR3 DNA sequence: TGTGCCAGCAGTGAAGGAAGGGGGTATTCCACCGGGGAGCTGTTTTTT. Its protein is CASSEGRGYSTGELFF. Full variable domain (missing parts from reference TRBV25-1 and TRBJ2-2): EADIYQTPRYLVIGTGKKITLECSQTMGHDKMYWYQQDPGMELHLIHYSYGVNSTEKGDLSSESTVSRIRTEHFPLTLESARPSHTSQYLCASSEGRGYSTGELFFGEGSRLTVL.

The chain is built from TRBV18 and TRBJ1-3; D remains unclear. The CDR3 has 14 residues. V was clipped by 3 bases and J by 3 bases, with 9 bases between them. Looked up from germline, CDR1 is KGHSH and CDR2 is LQKENI. Here the CDR3 reads CASSPSGVGNTIYF. The CDR3 region has the DNA TGTGCCAGCTCACCGAGCGGGGTTGGAAACACCATATATTTT.

The chain links TRBV4-1 to TRBJ2-7; no reliable D call. Trimming cost V 0 bases and J 2 bases, with 20 bases left between them. The CDR3 has 18 residues. Looked up from germline, CDR1 is MGHRA and CDR2 is YSYEKL. Written as DNA, the CDR3 is TGCGCCAGCAGCCAAGATCGAGACCGCGGCCTCGCAACCTACGAGCAGTACTTC. Protein: CASSQDRDRGLATYEQYF.

The V and J genes are TRBV5-1 and TRBJ1-5, with 7 nucleotides matching TRBD1. Trimming removed 1 base from V and 2 bases from J; junction bases left unmatched: 3. Germline-derived CDR1 and CDR2 are SGHRS and YFSETQ. The CDR3 is 15 amino acids. The CDR3 nucleotides read TGCGCCAGCAGCTTGACCGGACAGGGCAATCAGCCCCAGCATTTT. It specifies CASSLTGQGNQPQHF. The full variable domain, rest sourced from reference TRBV5-1 and TRBJ1-5, is KAGVTQTPRYLIKTRGQQVTLSCSPISGHRSVSWYQQTPGQGLQFLFEYFSETQRNKGNFPGRFSGRQFSNSRSEMNVSTLELGDSALYLCASSLTGQGNQPQHFGDGTRLSIL.

The chain employs TRBV11-2 and TRBJ2-2; 9 positions match TRBD1. Germline V gene sequence: CDR1 SGHAT, CDR2 FQNNGV. The CDR3 contains 18 residues. Germline trimming cut 1 base from V and 7 bases from J; bases unmatched to any gene: 13. DNA of the CDR3: TGTGCCAGCAGCTTAGCCGCAATAAACAGGGGGCGCCACGGGGAGCTGTTTTTT. It encodes CASSLAAINRGRHGELFF.

The chain carries TRBV5-6 and TRBJ2-2; 9 bases match TRBD1. Germline V gene data show CDR1 as SGHDT and CDR2 as YYEEEE. Unmatched junction bases numbered 4, after V lost 0 bases and J lost 4 bases. The CDR3 has 16 residues. The CDR3 is CASSLVPTGGTGELFF. As DNA, the CDR3 is TGTGCCAGCAGCTTGGTCCCGACAGGGGGCACCGGGGAGCTGTTTTTT.

The chain has TRBV4-1 and TRBJ2-3; no definite D call. V gave up 4 bases and J gave up 6 bases, with 11 bases separating them. This CDR3 is 13 amino acids long. Germline V gives CDR1 MGHRA, CDR2 YSYEKL. The CDR3 sequence: CASSRVIQDTQYF. CDR3 DNA sequence: TGCGCCAGCAGCCGAGTAATACAGGATACGCAGTATTTT.

The chain couples TRBV27 to TRBJ2-7, with 9 positions matching TRBD2. Germline V CDR1 and CDR2: MNHEY, SMNVEV (reference sequence). This CDR3 spans 15 amino acids. The V segment lost 7 bases and the J segment 4 bases; nucleotides outside the gene matches: 11. The CDR3 DNA reads TGTGCCAGCATTCGTTCTATAGCGGGAGTTTACGAGCAGTACTTC. This gives the protein CASIRSIAGVYEQYF.